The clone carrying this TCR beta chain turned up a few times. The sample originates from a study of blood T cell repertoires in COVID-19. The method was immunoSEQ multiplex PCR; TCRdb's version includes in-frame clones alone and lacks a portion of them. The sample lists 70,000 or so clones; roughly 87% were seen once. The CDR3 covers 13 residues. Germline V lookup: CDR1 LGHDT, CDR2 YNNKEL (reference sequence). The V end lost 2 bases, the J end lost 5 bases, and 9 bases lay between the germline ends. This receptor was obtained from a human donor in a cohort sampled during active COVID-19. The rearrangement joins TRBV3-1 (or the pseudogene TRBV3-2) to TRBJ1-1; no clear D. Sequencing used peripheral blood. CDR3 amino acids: CASSQNHGTEAFF. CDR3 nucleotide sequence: TGTGCCAGCAGCCAAAATCACGGGACTGAAGCTTTCTTT.